The T cell receptor beta chain under discussion was sequenced for a study of beta chain features in type 1 diabetes (dated by TCRdb to 2016 to 2018). At the level of the whole study: No differences in mean age, gender distribution, total cell number or subset yield were found between patients and healthy donors. Across all samples, almost 110 million sorted cells were examined, and cell number per subset correlated strongly with RNA yield. In the study, TCRB repertoires of sorted circulating CD4+ T cell subsets from recently diagnosed type 1 diabetes patients were compared with those of matched healthy donors. Regulatory and stem cell-like memory subsets were isolated from only 8 patients and roughly 8 healthy donors, whereas naive and central memory subsets came from all 28 donors. Overall results and qualifications from the work: In all four CD4+ subsets, TCRB CDR3 length was moderately but significantly shorter in type 1 diabetes patients. Sequencing cDNA rather than genomic DNA could over-represent highly expressing activated cells, although activation and CD3 levels did not differ between groups. Naive, central memory and regulatory TCRB repertoires appeared more similar among patients than among healthy donors. At VDJ recombination sites, type 1 diabetes patients had fewer insertions and more deleted nucleotides, which implies abnormalities in thymic rearrangement. Because the HLA sub-analyses included only small numbers of individuals, any influence of HLA type on TCRB rearrangement was left unresolved. PCR may preferentially amplify shorter templates, but because patient and control samples were amplified and corrected together, any resulting skew would affect both groups equally.

All of the isolated RNA was reverse transcribed with the High Capacity cDNA Reverse Transcription Kit, so expressed TCRB transcripts were sequenced. Deep immunoSEQ sequencing was applied to naive, central memory and regulatory T cell samples, giving an average of roughly 3.3 million total reads per sample. Sorted cells were lysed in RLT buffer, and RNA was extracted using DNase-treated RNeasy Micro or Mini kits according to cell number. Each cell subset was processed separately to prevent cross-contamination, with patient and healthy donor samples processed together. TCRB sequences were amplified from cDNA with the immunoSEQ multiplex PCR, producing 87-bp fragments spanning the CDR3 region. The amplicons were sequenced using the Illumina HiSeq platform. Per the source publication's procedure: PCR bias was computationally corrected using synthetic template baselines, reads within Hamming distance 2 were collapsed, and singletons that could not be merged were discarded. Reads were aligned against IMGT so that V, D and J genes, CDR3 length and insertions or deletions at six rearrangement sites could be assigned. Within each subset, clonotype counts were normalized to sorted cell number, after which true diversity and Gini coefficients were computed with the tcR R package. The overlap coefficient, calculated on TCRB nucleotide sequences, was used to quantify repertoire sharing. In TCRdb, the immuneACCESS table is reduced to in-frame sequences with V and J assigned. These tables do not hold every clone; where another copy was compared, an unresolved V gene accounts for under half, and the others remain unexplained. V and J calls and clone size come straight from that table; D and trimming were deduced from the DNA. This sample comprises 100,000 to 150,000 clones, roughly 10% of them detected only once. 0.65% to 0.75% of the sample belongs to the ten largest clones.

In its sample, this clone was seen a few times. What antigen it recognizes has not been identified. No quality values exist for individual bases; no much larger clone is one base distant. CDR1 and CDR2 are read off the germline V gene (reference sequence) as SEHNR and FQNEAQ. From the cysteine through the phenylalanine, the CDR3 covers 16 amino acids. Solely the CDR3 DNA is kept, with 48 bases framed from the first base. V is trimmed back by 11 bases and J by 5 bases, and the junction contains 20 bases that no gene match accounts for. A single peripheral blood draw of about 116 mL on average was collected from each donor into heparinised tubes. A BD FACSAria II and a panel including CD45RO, CCR7, CD25, CD127, CD95 and CD27 were used to sort naive, central memory, regulatory and stem cell-like memory CD4+ T cells. A purity above 95% was achieved for all sorted populations. PBMCs were isolated right away by Lymphoprep density gradient centrifugation and were stained directly, without culture. So that batch effects would be minimized, each experiment stained and sorted samples in pairs, pairing one healthy donor with one patient.

Recombination connected TRBV7-9 to TRBJ1-2; 7 nucleotides in the junction match TRBD1. The sequenced material came from central memory CD4+ T cells from blood. The TCR was taken from a young man with type 1 diabetes. The CDR3 amino acid sequence is: CAADDGTAQELYGYTF. Read as DNA, the sequence is TGTGCCGCCGATGACGGGACAGCCCAGGAGCTTTATGGCTACACCTTC.